This T cell receptor (beta chain) comes out of a study of shared clonotypes between healthy human individuals. The ends were cut back, 4 bases at V and 4 bases at J, with 17 bases in the middle. Germline V gene lookup returns CDR1 SGHDN and CDR2 FVKESK. The CDR3 runs to 15 residues. TCRdb's table, derived via immunoSEQ multiplex PCR, lists solely in-frame clones and lacks some. This sample has some 1.5 million clones, with under 99% found just once. The sample consisted of naive CD4+ T cells sorted from blood. Subset here: CD45RA+ positively selected. This chain joins TRBV14 and TRBJ2-7, with D perhaps matching TRBD2 (7 bases). This TCR was sampled from a young man in good health. In nucleotides, the CDR3 is TGTGCCAGCAGCCCTCTGGGGGGGCAGACTTACGAGCAGTACTTC. As protein: CASSPLGGQTYEQYF. Looking up the rest from reference TRBV14 and TRBJ2-7 gives the full variable domain: EAGVTQFPSHSVIEKGQTVTLRCDPISGHDNLYWYRRVMGKEIKFLLHFVKESKQDESGMPNNRFLAERTGGTYSTLKVQPAELEDSGVYFCASSPLGGQTYEQYFGPGTRLTVT.